This TCR beta chain was captured by sequencing in a study of cytomegalovirus exposure and HLA in healthy donors. Study findings and constraints: On later analysis, the bulk of CMV-associated TCR beta chains appeared to be HLA-restricted. As a later analysis showed, a missense DCLRE1C variant was linked to trimming of TCR beta V- and J-genes. The authors later found HLA-associated TCR beta chains more clonally expanded than equally common others.

Points on this clone: Its target is not known.

Per the germline V gene, CDR1 is SGHNT and CDR2 is YENEEA. This CDR3 is built from 18 residues. V dropped 4 bases and J dropped 0 bases, with 18 bases sitting between them. The PCR ran on 60 Vbeta and 13 Jbeta primers. Original processing methods: As a later analysis found, there were 82 million or so unique TCR beta chains, of which roughly 11 million were shared. Measured with immunoSEQ multiplex PCR; TCRdb has only the in-frame clones, and not every one. Clone size and V and J calls were adopted from that table, with D and trimming inferred from the DNA. This sample carries 90,000 or so clones, about 80% of them seen once, and the ten largest clones take about 9.4%.

The source is a man aged 25-40 years in good health and CMV-seropositive. Sequenced: PBMCs. V usage is TRBV11-3 and J usage is TRBJ2-2; a possible D gene is TRBD1 (6 bases). As DNA, the CDR3 is TGTGCCAGCAGCTCGGAAGGGTGGGACACACCGAACACCGGGGAGCTGTTTTTT. Translating gives CASSSEGWDTPNTGELFF.